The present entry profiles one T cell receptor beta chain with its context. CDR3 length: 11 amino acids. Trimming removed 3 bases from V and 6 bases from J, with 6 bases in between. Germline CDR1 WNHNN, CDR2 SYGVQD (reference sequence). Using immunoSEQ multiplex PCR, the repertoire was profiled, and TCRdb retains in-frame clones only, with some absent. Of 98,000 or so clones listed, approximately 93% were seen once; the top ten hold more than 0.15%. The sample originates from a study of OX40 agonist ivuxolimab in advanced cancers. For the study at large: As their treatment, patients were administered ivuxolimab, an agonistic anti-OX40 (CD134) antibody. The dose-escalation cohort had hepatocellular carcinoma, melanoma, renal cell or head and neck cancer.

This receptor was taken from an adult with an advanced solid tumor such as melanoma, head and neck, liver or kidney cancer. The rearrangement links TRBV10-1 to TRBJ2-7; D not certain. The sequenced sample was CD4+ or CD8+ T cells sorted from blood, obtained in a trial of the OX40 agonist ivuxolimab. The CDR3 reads CASSDESEQYF. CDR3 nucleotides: TGCGCCAGCAGTGATGAGTCCGAGCAGTACTTC.